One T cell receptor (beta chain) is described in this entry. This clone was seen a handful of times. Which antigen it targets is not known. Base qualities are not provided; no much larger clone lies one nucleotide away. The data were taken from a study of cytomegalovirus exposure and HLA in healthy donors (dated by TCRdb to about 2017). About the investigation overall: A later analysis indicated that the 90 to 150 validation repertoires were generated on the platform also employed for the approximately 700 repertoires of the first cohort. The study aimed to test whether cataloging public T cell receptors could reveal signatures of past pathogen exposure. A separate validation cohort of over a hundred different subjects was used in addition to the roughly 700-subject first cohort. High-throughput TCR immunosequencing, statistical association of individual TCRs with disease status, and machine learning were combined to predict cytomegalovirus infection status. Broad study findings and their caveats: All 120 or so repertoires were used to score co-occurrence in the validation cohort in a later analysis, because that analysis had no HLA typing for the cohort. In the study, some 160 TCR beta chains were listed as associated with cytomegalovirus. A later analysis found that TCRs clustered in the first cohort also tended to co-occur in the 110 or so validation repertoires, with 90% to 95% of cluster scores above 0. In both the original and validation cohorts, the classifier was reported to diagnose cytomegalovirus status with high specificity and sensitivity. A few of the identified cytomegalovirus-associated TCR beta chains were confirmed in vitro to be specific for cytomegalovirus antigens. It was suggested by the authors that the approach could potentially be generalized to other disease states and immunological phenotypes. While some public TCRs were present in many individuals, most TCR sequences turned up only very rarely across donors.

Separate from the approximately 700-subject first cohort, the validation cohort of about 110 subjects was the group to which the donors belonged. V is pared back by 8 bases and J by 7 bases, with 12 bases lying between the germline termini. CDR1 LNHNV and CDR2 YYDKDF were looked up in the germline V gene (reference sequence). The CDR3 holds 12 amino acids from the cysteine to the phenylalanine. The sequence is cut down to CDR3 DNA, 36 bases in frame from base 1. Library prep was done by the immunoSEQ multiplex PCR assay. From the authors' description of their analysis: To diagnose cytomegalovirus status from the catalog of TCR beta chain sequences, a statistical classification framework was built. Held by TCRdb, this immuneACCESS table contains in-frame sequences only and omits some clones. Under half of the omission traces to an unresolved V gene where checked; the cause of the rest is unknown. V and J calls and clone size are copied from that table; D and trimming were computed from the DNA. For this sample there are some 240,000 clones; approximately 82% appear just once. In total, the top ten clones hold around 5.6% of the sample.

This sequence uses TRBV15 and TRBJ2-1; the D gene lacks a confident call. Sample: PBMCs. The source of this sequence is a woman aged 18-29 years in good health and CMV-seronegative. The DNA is TGTGCCACCGGTCGGGCACTAAATGAGCAGTTCTTC. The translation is CATGRALNEQFF.